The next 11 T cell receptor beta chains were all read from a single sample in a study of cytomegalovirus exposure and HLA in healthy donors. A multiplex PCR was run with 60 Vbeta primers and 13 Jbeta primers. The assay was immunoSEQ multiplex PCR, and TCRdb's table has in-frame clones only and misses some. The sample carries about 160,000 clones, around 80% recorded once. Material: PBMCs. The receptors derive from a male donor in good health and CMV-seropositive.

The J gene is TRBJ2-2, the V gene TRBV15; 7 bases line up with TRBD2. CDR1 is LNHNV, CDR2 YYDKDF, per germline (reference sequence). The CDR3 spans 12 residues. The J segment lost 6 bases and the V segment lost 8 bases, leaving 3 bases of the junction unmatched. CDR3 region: CATGGLAGELFF. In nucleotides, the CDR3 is TGTGCCACCGGAGGACTAGCCGGGGAGCTGTTTTTT.

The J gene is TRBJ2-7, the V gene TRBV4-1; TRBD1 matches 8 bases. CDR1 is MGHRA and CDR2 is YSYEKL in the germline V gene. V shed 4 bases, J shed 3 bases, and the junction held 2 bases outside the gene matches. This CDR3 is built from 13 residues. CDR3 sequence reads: CASSLGTGYEQYF. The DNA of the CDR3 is TGCGCCAGCAGCCTGGGGACAGGCTACGAGCAGTACTTC.

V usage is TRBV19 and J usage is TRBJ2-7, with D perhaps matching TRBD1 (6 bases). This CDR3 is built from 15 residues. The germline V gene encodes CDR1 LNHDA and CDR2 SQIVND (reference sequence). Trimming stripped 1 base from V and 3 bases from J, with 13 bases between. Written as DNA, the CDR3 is TGTGCCAGTAGTATAGGATCAGGGGCAGTCTACGAGCAGTACTTC. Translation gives CASSIGSGAVYEQYF.

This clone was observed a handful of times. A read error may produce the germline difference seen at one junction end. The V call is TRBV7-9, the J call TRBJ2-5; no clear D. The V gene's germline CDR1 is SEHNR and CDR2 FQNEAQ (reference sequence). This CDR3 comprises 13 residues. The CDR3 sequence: CSSSFTPQETQYF. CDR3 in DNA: TGTTCCAGCAGCTTTACTCCCCAAGAGACCCAGTACTTC.

CDR3 bases: TGTGCCAGCAGGGCAGGGGGAAAATGGGGGGCTTTCTTT. Protein product: CASRAGGKWGAFF. The rearrangement links TRBV2 to TRBJ1-1, with 7 nucleotides matching TRBD1. V trimming: 6 bases; J trimming: 11 bases; junction bases outside the gene matches: 12. CDR1 is SNHLY and CDR2 is FYNNEI in the germline V gene. This CDR3 is 13 amino acids long.

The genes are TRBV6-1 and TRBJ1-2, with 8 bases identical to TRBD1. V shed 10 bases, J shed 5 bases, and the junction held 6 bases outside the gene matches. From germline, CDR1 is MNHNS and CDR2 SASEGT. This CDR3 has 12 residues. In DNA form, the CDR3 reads TGTGCCATTCGAGGGACAGGATATGGCTACACCTTC. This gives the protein CAIRGTGYGYTF.

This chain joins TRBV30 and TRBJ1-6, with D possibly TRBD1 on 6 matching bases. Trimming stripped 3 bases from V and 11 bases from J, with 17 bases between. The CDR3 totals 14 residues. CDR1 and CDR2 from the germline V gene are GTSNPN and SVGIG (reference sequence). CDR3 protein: CAWSRAGAMTPLHF. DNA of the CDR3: TGTGCCTGGAGCCGGGCAGGGGCTATGACACCCCTCCACTTT.

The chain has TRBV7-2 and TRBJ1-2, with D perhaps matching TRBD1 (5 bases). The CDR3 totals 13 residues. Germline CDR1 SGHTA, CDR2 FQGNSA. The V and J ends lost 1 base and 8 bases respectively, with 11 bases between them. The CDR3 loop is CASSLVRVLGYTF. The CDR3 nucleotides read TGTGCCAGCAGCTTAGTCAGGGTCCTAGGCTACACCTTC. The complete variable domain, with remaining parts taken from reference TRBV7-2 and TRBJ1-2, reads GAGVSQSPSNKVTEKGKDVELRCDPISGHTALYWYRQSLGQGLEFLIYFQGNSAPDKSGLPSDRFSAERTGGSVSTLTIQRTQQEDSAVYLCASSLVRVLGYTFGSGTRLTVV.

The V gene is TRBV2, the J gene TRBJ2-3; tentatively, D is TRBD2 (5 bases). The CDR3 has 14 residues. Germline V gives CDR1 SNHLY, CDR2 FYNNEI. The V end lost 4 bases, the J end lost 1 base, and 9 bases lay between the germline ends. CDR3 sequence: CASSAGRGTDTQYF. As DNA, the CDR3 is TGTGCCAGCAGTGCCGGGCGGGGCACAGATACGCAGTATTTT.

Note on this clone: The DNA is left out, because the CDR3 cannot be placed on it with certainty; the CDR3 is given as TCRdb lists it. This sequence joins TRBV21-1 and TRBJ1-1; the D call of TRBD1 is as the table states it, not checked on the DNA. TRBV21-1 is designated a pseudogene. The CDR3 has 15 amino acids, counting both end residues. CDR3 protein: CASSKVGTGNTEAFF.

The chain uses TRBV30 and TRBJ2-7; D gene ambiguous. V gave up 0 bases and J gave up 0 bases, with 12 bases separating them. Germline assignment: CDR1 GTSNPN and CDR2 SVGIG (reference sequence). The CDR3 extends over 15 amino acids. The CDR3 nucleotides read TGTGCCTGGAGTGTATTGCGGTCCAGCTCCTACGAGCAGTACTTC. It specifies CAWSVLRSSSYEQYF.